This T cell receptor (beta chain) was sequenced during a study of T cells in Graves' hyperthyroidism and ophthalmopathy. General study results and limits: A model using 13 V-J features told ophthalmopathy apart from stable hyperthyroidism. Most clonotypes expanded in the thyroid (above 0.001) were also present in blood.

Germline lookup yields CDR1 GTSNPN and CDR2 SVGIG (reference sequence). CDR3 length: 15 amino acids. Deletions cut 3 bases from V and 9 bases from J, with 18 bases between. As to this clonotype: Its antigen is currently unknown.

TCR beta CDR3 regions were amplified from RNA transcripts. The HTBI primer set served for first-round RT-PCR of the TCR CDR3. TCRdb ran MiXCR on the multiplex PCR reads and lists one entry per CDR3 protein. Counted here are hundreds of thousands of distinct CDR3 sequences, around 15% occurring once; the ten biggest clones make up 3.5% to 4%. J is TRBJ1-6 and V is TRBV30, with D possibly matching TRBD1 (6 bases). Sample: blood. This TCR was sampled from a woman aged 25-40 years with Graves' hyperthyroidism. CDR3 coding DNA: TGTGCCTGGAGGCCCCGGGGGGGCTCCGGTTCACCCCTCCACTTT. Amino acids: CAWRPRGGSGSPLHF.